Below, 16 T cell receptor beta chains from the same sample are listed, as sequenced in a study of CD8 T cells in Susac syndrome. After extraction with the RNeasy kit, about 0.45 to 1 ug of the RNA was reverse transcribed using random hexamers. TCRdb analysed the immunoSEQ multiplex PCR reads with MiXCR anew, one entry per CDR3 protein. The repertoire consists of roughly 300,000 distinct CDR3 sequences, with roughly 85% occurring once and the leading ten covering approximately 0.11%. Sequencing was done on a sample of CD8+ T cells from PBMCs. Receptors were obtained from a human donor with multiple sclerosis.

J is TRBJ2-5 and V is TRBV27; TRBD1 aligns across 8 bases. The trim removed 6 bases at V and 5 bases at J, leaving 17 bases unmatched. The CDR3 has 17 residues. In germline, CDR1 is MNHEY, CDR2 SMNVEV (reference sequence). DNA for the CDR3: TGTGCCAGCAGCTGGGGTTCTCAGGGGGCGGTCGGTGAGACCCAGTACTTC. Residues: CASSWGSQGAVGETQYF.

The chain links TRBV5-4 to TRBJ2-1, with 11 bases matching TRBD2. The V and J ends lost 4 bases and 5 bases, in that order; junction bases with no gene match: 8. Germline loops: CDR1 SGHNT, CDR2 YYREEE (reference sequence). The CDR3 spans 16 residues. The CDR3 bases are TGTGCCAGCAGCGATGTTAGCGGGAGGGACGACAATGAGCAGTTCTTC. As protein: CASSDVSGRDDNEQFF.

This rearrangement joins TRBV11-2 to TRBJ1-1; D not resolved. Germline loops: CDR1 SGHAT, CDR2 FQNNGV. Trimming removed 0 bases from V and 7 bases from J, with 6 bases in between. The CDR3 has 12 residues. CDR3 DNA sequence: TGTGCCAGCAGCTTAGACCCTTATGAAGCTTTCTTT. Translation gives CASSLDPYEAFF.

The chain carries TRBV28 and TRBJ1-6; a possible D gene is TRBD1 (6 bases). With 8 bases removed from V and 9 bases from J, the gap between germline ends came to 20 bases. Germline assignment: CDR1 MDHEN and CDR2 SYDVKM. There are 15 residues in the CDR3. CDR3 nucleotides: TGTGCCAGCGACCTAGGGGCAGGGGAGGGTTCACCCCTCCACTTT. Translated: CASDLGAGEGSPLHF.

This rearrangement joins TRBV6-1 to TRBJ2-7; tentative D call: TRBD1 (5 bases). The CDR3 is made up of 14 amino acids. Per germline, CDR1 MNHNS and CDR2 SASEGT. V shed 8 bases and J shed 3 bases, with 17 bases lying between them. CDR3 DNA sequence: TGTGCCAGCTATGAGACAGTTCTTAACTACGAGCAGTACTTC. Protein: CASYETVLNYEQYF.

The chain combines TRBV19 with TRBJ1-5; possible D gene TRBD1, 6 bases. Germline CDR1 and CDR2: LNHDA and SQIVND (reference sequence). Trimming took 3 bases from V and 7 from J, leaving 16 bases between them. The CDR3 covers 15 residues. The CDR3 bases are TGTGCCAGTAGTATCGTCGCGGCAGGGGTGCAGCCCCAGCATTTT. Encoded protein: CASSIVAAGVQPQHF.

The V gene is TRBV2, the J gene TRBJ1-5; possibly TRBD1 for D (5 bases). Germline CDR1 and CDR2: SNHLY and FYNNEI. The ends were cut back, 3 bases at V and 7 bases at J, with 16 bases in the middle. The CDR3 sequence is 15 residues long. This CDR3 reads CASSDGGLDRQPQHF. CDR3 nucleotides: TGTGCCAGCAGTGACGGGGGTCTTGATAGGCAGCCCCAGCATTTT.

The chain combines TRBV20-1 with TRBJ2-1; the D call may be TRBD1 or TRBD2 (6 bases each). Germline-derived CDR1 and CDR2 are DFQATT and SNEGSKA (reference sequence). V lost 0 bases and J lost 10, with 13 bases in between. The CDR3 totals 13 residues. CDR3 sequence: CSARDLNGGEQFF. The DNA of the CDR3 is TGCAGTGCTAGAGATCTTAACGGGGGCGAGCAGTTCTTC.

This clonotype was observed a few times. CDR3 loop: CAIREDDYGYTF. The DNA of the CDR3 is TGTGCCATCCGCGAGGATGACTATGGCTACACCTTC. The genes are TRBV7-9 and TRBJ1-2, with D unresolved. Trimming removed 10 bases at V and 3 bases at J, with 12 bases between. Germline V gene lookup returns CDR1 SEHNR and CDR2 FQNEAQ (reference sequence). The CDR3 spans 12 residues.

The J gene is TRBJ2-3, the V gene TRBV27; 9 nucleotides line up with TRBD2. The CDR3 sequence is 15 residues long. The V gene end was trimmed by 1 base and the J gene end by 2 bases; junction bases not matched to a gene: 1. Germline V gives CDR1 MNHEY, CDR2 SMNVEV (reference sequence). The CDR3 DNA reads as TGTGCCAGCAGTTTATTAGCGGGAGCCACAGATACGCAGTATTTT. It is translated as CASSLLAGATDTQYF.

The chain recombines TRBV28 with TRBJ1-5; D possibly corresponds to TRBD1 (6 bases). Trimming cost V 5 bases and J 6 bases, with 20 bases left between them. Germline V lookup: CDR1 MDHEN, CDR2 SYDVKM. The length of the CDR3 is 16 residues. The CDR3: CASSKRDHRVVQPQHF. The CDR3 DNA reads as TGTGCCAGCAGTAAAAGGGACCACAGGGTAGTTCAGCCCCAGCATTTT. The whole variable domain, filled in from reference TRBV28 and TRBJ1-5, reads DVKVTQSSRYLVKRTGEKVFLECVQDMDHENMFWYRQDPGLGLRLIYFSYDVKMKEKGDIPEGYSVSREKKERFSLILESASTNQTSMYLCASSKRDHRVVQPQHFGDGTRLSIL.

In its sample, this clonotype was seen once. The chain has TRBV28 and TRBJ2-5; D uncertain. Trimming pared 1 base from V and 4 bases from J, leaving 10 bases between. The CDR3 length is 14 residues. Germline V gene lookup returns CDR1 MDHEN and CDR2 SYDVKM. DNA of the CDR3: TGTGCCAGCAGTTTATTGGATGCCGGAGAGACCCAGTACTTC. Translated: CASSLLDAGETQYF. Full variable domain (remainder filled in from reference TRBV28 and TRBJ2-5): DVKVTQSSRYLVKRTGEKVFLECVQDMDHENMFWYRQDPGLGLRLIYFSYDVKMKEKGDIPEGYSVSREKKERFSLILESASTNQTSMYLCASSLLDAGETQYFGPGTRLLVL.

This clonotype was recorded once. CDR3 DNA: TGTGCCATCAGGGATCCTTGGACAGGGAACACTGAAGCTTTCTTT. Amino acid sequence: CAIRDPWTGNTEAFF. The gene calls are TRBV10-3 and TRBJ1-1; 7 bases are a match to TRBD1. This CDR3 is 15 amino acids long. The V gene end was trimmed by 6 bases and the J gene end by 1 base; junction bases not matched to a gene: 8. The V gene's germline CDR1 is ENHRY and CDR2 SYGVKD.

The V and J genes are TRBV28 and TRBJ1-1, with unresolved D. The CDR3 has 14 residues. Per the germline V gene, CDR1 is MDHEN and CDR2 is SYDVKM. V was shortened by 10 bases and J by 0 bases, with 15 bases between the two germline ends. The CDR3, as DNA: TGTGCCACTTATGGTGTTTCCTTGAACACTGAAGCTTTCTTT. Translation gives CATYGVSLNTEAFF.

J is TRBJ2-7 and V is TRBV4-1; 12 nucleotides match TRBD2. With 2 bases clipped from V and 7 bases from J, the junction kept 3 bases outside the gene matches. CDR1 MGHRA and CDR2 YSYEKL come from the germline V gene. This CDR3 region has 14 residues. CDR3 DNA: TGCGCCAGCAGCCAAAGGACTAGCGGGGAAGAGCAGTACTTC. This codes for CASSQRTSGEEQYF.

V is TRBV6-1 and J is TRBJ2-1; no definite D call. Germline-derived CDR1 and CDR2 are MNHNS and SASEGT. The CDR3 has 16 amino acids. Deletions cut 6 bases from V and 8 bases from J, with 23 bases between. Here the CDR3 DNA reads TGTGCCAGCAGGGCTACACTTACCCTAGGATACTATGAGCAGTTCTTC. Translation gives CASRATLTLGYYEQFF.